The present T cell receptor (beta chain) was sequenced within a study of CD4 T cells in relation to SARS-CoV-2 and coronaviruses. Study at large: TCR beta CDR3s were sequenced after roughly eleven-day antigen culture of PBMCs. No peptide or an HIV-1 Nef peptide pool served as negative control.

The CDR3 runs 18 residues. CDR1 and CDR2 from the germline V gene are LGHDT and YNNKEL (reference sequence). V lost 4 bases to trimming and J lost 1 base, with 23 bases between them. CD4+ T cells from unexposed donors were obtained before the COVID-19 pandemic (2011-2018). Isolation of CD4+ T cells took place after less than 13 days in culture. Points on this clone: The antigen is unknown.

Clones were sequenced by immunoSEQ multiplex PCR, and TCRdb holds only the in-frame ones, with some missing. The data contain roughly 25,000 clones, 70% to 80% of them seen just once; the ten biggest clones take up approximately 18%. The chain combines TRBV3-1 (or the pseudogene TRBV3-2) with TRBJ2-7; D might be TRBD1 (6 bases). This clonotype originated in a human donor in good health. Sequenced sample: CD4+ T cells from PBMCs, cultured in vitro. This CDR3 reads CASSPRLFSGGQSYEQYF. The CDR3 coding sequence is TGTGCCAGCAGCCCGCGTTTGTTTTCAGGCGGACAGTCCTACGAGCAGTACTTC.